Listed below are T cell receptor beta chains from one sample, sequenced in a study of response to subunit inactivated influenza vaccine. TCRdb redid the calling of the RT-PCR reads with MiXCR, one entry per CDR3 protein. Of about 520,000 distinct CDR3 sequences in the sample, around 7.9% were seen once. The specimen comprised PBMCs from blood, sampled about 23 months after vaccination. These receptor sequences come from a man between 50 and 70 years old who received an inactivated influenza vaccine. The CDR3 runs from the conserved cysteine through the conserved F or W.

>TRBV12-3/TRBV12-4
CASRGQVLGFSPLHF
>TRBV6-5
CASSYSLTGTGNTIYF
>TRBV3-1
CASSLQGLAVNEQYF
>TRBV20-1
CSANPTASGRGETQYF
>TRBV27
CASMREPSTDTQYF
>TRBV18
CASSRQGAYEQFF
>TRBV7-8
CASSLGPGEQYF
>TRBV6-1
CASSPHGEGSYEQYF
>TRBV28
CASTAEIMNTEAFF
>TRBV19
CASSIAGETQYF
>TRBV12-2
CASRFSYTSGSPEQFF
>TRBV7-2
CASSLGWRDYEQYF
>TRBV20-1
CSARGDASAGGLITGEQFF
>TRBV6-2/TRBV6-3
CASRPIGVGHYNEQFF
>TRBV6-5
CASSYSGLEETQYF
>TRBV4-3
CASSQSRDSGNTGELFF
>TRBV20-1
CSARDRLGVEETQYF
>TRBV7-2
CASSPGGRGLTDTQYF
>TRBV3-1
CASSPTTGTNYGYTF
>TRBV6-5
CASSYGEYNSPLHF
>TRBV5-1
CASRAGTGVLYEQYF
>TRBV10-3
CAISGSVGTNEKLFF